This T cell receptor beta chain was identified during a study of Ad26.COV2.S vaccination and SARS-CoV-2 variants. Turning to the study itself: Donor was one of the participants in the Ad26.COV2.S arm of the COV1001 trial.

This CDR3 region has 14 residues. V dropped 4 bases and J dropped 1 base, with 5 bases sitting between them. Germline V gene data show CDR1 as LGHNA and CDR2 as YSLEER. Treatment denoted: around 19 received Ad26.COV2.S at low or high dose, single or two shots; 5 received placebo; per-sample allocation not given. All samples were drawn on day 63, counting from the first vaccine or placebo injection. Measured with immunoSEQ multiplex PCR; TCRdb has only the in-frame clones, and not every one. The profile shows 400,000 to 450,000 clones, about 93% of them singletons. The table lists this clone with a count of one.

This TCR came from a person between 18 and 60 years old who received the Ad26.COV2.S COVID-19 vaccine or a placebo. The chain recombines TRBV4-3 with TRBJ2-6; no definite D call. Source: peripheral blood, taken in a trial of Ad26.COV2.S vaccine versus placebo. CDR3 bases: TGCGCCAGCAGCCGACGGTCTGGGGCCAACGTCCTGACTTTC. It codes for CASSRRSGANVLTF.